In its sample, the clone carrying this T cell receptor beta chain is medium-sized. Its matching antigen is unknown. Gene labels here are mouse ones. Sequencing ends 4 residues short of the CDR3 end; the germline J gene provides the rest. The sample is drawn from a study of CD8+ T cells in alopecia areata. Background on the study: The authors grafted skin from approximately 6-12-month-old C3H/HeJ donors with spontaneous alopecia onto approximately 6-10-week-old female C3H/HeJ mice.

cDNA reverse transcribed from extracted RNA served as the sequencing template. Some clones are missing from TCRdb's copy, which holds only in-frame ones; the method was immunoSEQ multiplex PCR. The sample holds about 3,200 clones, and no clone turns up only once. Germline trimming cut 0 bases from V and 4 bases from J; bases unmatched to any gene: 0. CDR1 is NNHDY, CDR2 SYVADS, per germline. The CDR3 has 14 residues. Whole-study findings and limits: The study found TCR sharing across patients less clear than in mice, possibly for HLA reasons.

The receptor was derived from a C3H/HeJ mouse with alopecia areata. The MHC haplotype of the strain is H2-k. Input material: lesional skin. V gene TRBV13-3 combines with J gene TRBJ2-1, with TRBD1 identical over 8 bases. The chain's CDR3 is CASSDDRGYAEQFF. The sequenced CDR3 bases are TGTGCCAGCAGTGATGACAGGGGGTATGCT.